Shown below are 21 T cell receptor beta chains from a single sample sequenced in a study of shared clonotypes between healthy human individuals. This table comes from immunoSEQ multiplex PCR, and its TCRdb copy is limited to in-frame clones, with some not included. The sample holds some 2.4 million clones, approximately 93% seen once. The sample consisted of naive CD4+ T cells from PBMCs. Subset of the sample: CD45RA+ positively selected. The receptors here all came from a man younger than 30 in good health. Some clones in this sample may be carry-over from other donors' samples.

The rearrangement uses TRBV6-1 and TRBJ1-2; D not certain. CDR1 is MNHNS, CDR2 SASEGT, per germline. The CDR3 spans 12 residues. Trimming took 4 bases from V and 3 from J, leaving 6 bases between them. The CDR3 sequence: CASSGLYYGYTF. In DNA form, the CDR3 reads TGTGCCAGCAGTGGCCTTTACTATGGCTACACCTTC.

The chain recombines TRBV27 with TRBJ2-2, with D perhaps TRBD2 (5 bases). Trimming left V 5 bases short and J 4 bases short, with 8 bases between. CDR1 MNHEY and CDR2 SMNVEV come from the germline V gene (reference sequence). There are 13 residues in the CDR3. Here the CDR3 reads CASSRDFTGELFF. The CDR3 DNA is TGTGCCAGCAGTCGGGATTTCACCGGGGAGCTGTTTTTT.

This clone has a handful of counts. The chain has TRBV19 and TRBJ2-7; D remains ambiguous. The CDR3 is made up of 13 amino acids. Per the germline V gene, CDR1 is LNHDA and CDR2 is SQIVND (reference sequence). V lost 9 bases and J lost 4, with 16 bases in between. Here the CDR3 reads CARPSPEQYEQYF. Written as DNA, the CDR3 is TGTGCCAGACCCTCCCCAGAGCAATACGAGCAGTACTTC.

The CDR3 nucleotides are TGTGCCAGCAGCTCGCAAGGCTATGGCTACACCTTC. It codes for CASSSQGYGYTF. The gene calls are TRBV7-6 and TRBJ1-2; D unclear. V was pared by 4 bases and J by 4 bases, with 7 bases between. The germline gives CDR1 SGHVS, CDR2 FNYEAQ. This CDR3 spans 12 amino acids.

The genes are TRBV5-1 and TRBJ1-2; TRBD1 matches 11 bases. The germline CDR1 and CDR2 sequences are SGHRS and YFSETQ. Trimming took 4 bases from V and 3 from J; bases not matched to a gene: 2. The CDR3 totals 14 residues. CDR3 coding DNA: TGCGCCAGCAGCGGACAGGGGGCACACTATGGCTACACCTTC. Translated, it gives CASSGQGAHYGYTF.

The rearrangement joins TRBV2 to TRBJ2-4, with unresolved D. Germline values: CDR1 SNHLY, CDR2 FYNNEI. V lost 5 bases to trimming and J lost 6 bases, with 11 bases between them. This CDR3 spans 13 amino acids. CDR3 residues: CASSPSLINIQYF. Written as DNA, the CDR3 is TGTGCCAGCAGTCCCTCCCTGATAAACATTCAGTACTTC.

The chain employs TRBV28 and TRBJ2-7; D ambiguous. The germline gives CDR1 MDHEN, CDR2 SYDVKM. This CDR3 region has 12 residues. V was trimmed by 6 bases and J by 5 bases, leaving 11 bases between them. The CDR3 here is CASRIRPNEQYF. The CDR3 coding sequence is TGTGCCAGCAGGATTCGTCCCAACGAGCAGTACTTC.

V usage is TRBV28 and J usage is TRBJ2-5, with 8 nucleotides matching TRBD2. The CDR3 runs to 14 residues. Germline-derived CDR1 and CDR2 are MDHEN and SYDVKM. J lost 4 bases, V lost 4 bases, and 5 bases had no gene match. As DNA, the CDR3 is TGTGCCAGCAGTTCTGGGAGCGGGAGAGAGACCCAGTACTTC. Residues: CASSSGSGRETQYF.

The rearrangement links TRBV28 to TRBJ1-5; D gene uncertain. The CDR3 has 15 residues. Germline V gene data show CDR1 as MDHEN and CDR2 as SYDVKM. V lost 0 bases and J lost 0, with 6 bases in between. The CDR3, as DNA: TGTGCCAGCAGTTTATGGGAGGGTAGCAATCAGCCCCAGCATTTT. Its protein product is CASSLWEGSNQPQHF.

The chain recombines TRBV7-9 with TRBJ1-2, with D perhaps TRBD1 (5 bases). This CDR3 comprises 14 residues. Germline values: CDR1 SEHNR, CDR2 FQNEAQ (reference sequence). The V gene lost 1 base and the J gene lost 5 bases, with 11 bases spanning the gap. The CDR3 sequence is CASSLEARVYGYTF. The CDR3 nucleotides read TGTGCCAGCAGCTTAGAGGCCAGGGTGTATGGCTACACCTTC.

V is TRBV7-9 and J is TRBJ2-3, with D possibly being TRBD2 (6 bases). The CDR3 loop spans 19 amino acids. V lost 4 bases, J lost 6 bases, and 29 bases lay in between. Germline lookup yields CDR1 SEHNR and CDR2 FQNEAQ (reference sequence). CDR3 loop: CASSSLYVVPGEGLDTQYF. For the CDR3, the DNA is TGTGCCAGCAGCTCCTTATACGTCGTCCCGGGAGAGGGGTTGGATACGCAGTATTTT.

The CDR3 loop reads CASSLGLAGTTGELFF. CDR3 DNA sequence: TGCGCCAGCAGCTTGGGACTAGCGGGAACGACCGGGGAGCTGTTTTTT. The V call is TRBV5-1, the J call TRBJ2-2, with 11 bases fitting TRBD2. CDR1 and CDR2 (germline): SGHRS, YFSETQ. This CDR3 region has 16 residues. The J segment lost 5 bases and the V segment lost 0 bases, leaving 3 bases of the junction unmatched.

The chain links TRBV7-9 to TRBJ1-4; possible D gene TRBD1, 5 bases. This CDR3 region has 17 residues. Germline V gene sequence: CDR1 SEHNR, CDR2 FQNEAQ (reference sequence). Trimming removed 0 bases at V and 8 bases at J, with 19 bases between. The CDR3 spells CASSLALDWQGEEKLFF. As DNA, the CDR3 is TGTGCCAGCAGCTTAGCGCTGGACTGGCAGGGAGAAGAAAAACTGTTTTTT.

The chain carries TRBV27 and TRBJ1-1, with D possibly TRBD1 on 5 matching bases. This CDR3 is 14 amino acids long. V was pared by 4 bases and J by 1 base, with 10 bases between. Germline loops: CDR1 MNHEY, CDR2 SMNVEV (reference sequence). CDR3 in amino acids: CASSWGPANTEAFF. Here the CDR3 DNA reads TGTGCCAGCAGTTGGGGACCGGCGAACACTGAAGCTTTCTTT.

The chain employs TRBV28 and TRBJ1-1; weak D call: TRBD1 (6 bases). CDR1 is MDHEN, CDR2 SYDVKM, per germline. The CDR3 is 13 amino acids. V was cut by 2 bases and J by 9 bases, with 13 bases left in between. CDR3 DNA sequence: TGTGCCAGCAGTTTAGGACAGAACTTTAAAGCTTTCTTT. As protein: CASSLGQNFKAFF. Variable domain in full (rest from reference TRBV28 and TRBJ1-1): DVKVTQSSRYLVKRTGEKVFLECVQDMDHENMFWYRQDPGLGLRLIYFSYDVKMKEKGDIPEGYSVSREKKERFSLILESASTNQTSMYLCASSLGQNFKAFFGQGTRLTVV.

The chain joins TRBV19 to TRBJ1-5; D is perhaps TRBD1 (6 bases). The V end was cut by 7 bases, the J end by 5 bases, with 18 bases between. The CDR3 loop spans 15 amino acids. Germline V gives CDR1 LNHDA, CDR2 SQIVND (reference sequence). CDR3 DNA: TGTGCCAGTACCGATAACAGGGTTCGCGATCAGCCCCAGCATTTT. Translating it yields CASTDNRVRDQPQHF.

V is TRBV5-5 and J is TRBJ2-5; D gene uncertain. The CDR3 length is 14 residues. Germline CDR1 SGHKS, CDR2 YYEKEE (reference sequence). Between the trimmed V and J ends, which lost 0 bases and 0 bases, there was a span of 6 bases. CDR3 residues: CASSLGVDQETQYF. Here the CDR3 DNA reads TGTGCCAGCAGCTTGGGTGTCGACCAAGAGACCCAGTACTTC.

The chain is built from TRBV18 and TRBJ2-2, with 8 bases matching TRBD1. Germline CDR1 and CDR2: KGHSH and LQKENI. V was pared by 6 bases and J by 2 bases, with 5 bases of the junction left unmatched. CDR3 size: 15 residues. CDR3 sequence reads: CASSSQGVNTGELFF. The CDR3 region has the DNA TGTGCCAGCTCGTCACAGGGGGTAAACACCGGGGAGCTGTTTTTT.

J is TRBJ1-5 and V is TRBV4-1; no clear D gene. Per the germline V gene, CDR1 is MGHRA and CDR2 is YSYEKL. V lost 0 bases, J lost 9 bases, and 30 bases lay in between. The CDR3 loop spans 20 amino acids. This chain's CDR3 is CASSQDELSGSKRSRRPQHF. In nucleotides, the CDR3 is TGCGCCAGCAGCCAAGATGAACTATCGGGGTCCAAACGCAGCAGACGGCCCCAGCATTTT.

The chain uses TRBV4-2 and TRBJ2-3; 9 bases map to TRBD2. The length of the CDR3 is 17 residues. The germline CDR1 and CDR2 sequences are LGHNA and YNFKEQ. The J segment lost 4 bases and the V segment lost 3 bases, leaving 11 bases of the junction unmatched. This CDR3 is CASSHSAIAGVADTQYF. The CDR3, as DNA: TGTGCCAGCAGCCACTCGGCGATAGCGGGAGTGGCAGATACGCAGTATTTT.

This clone has only a few counts. The chain employs TRBV30 and TRBJ1-1; no clear D gene. Germline CDR1 is GTSNPN and CDR2 is SVGIG (reference sequence). Trimming cost V 4 bases and J 3 bases, with 12 bases left between them. The CDR3 contains 13 residues. CDR3 DNA sequence: TGTGCCTGGATACGGCTTGGAGACACTGAAGCTTTCTTT. Amino acid sequence: CAWIRLGDTEAFF.